Given below is one TCR beta chain in context. What antigen it recognizes has not been identified. No much larger clone exists at a distance of one base, and base qualities are not known. In total, about 650 healthy bone marrow donors made up the cohort. At the time of sampling, every cohort member was nominally healthy, though immune exposures that went unrecorded were likely present. The donor was CMV seronegative and was included in the group of a few hundred seronegative cohort members. Each donor provided a peripheral blood sample, and peripheral blood mononuclear cells were used for TCR beta sequencing. Genomic DNA was extracted from the blood cell samples with the Qiagen DNeasy Blood Extraction Kit. This sample stems from a study of cytomegalovirus exposure and HLA in healthy donors (TCRdb year 2017). General notes on the study: An earlier analysis of approximately 550 of the donors reported more than 250 Gb of sequence data and some 120 million unique TCR beta sequences from about 200 million T cells. The study aimed to test whether cataloging public T cell receptors could reveal signatures of past pathogen exposure. In addition to the first cohort of 650 to 800 subjects, a separate validation cohort of approximately 110 different subjects was used. Using immunosequencing, the study profiled T cell repertoires from roughly 650 subjects and related those repertoires to cytomegalovirus serostatus. In an earlier analysis of more than 550 of the donors, high-throughput TCR beta sequencing was used to judge whether each TCR beta V gene segment behaved as functional or pseudogenic. Both class I and class II loci were covered by HLA typing, at four-digit resolution. Donor age, sex, ethnicity and CMV serostatus were compiled together with the repertoire data. A later genetic analysis took genome-wide SNP genotypes for about three fifths of the roughly 700 donors and used that subset as a discovery cohort. Among about 410 genotyped donors of the cohort, an average of about 220,000 unique TCR beta nucleotide sequences was sequenced per donor, of which about 18% were non-productive. Typing coverage varied by locus: 629-630 donors for A, B, C, DRB1 and DQB1; approximately 520 for DQA1; approximately 570 for DPA1; approximately 470 for DPB1. Roughly five DR-DQ haplotypes were handled as single units for association and clustering, since linkage in the cohort was strong. The later analysis used no new phenotypic data to find candidate immune exposures, relying instead on TCR beta sequences and their occurrence across donors. High-throughput TCR immunosequencing, statistical association of individual TCRs with disease status, and machine learning were combined to predict cytomegalovirus infection status. In a later analysis, previously published TCR beta repertoires from roughly 710 donors were re-analyzed and high-resolution HLA genotyping was added so that TCR occurrence patterns could be studied. All discovery cohort repertoires had been generated using a single sequencing platform. The genetic ancestry cluster associated with self-reported Caucasian donors included over 65% of the approximately 410 genotyped donors. Approximately 300 gigabases of sequencing data and 70 million to 95 million unique TCR sequences made up an early release that covered approximately 650 HLA-typed donors. Paper-wide results and their limitations: Assigning TCR associations to individual alleles was difficult when HLA alleles, especially DR and DQ, strongly co-occurred. Correlated functional status among segregating V segments might be attributable to linkage disequilibrium, but an unknown experimental factor could not be ruled out. The authors suggested that the approach could potentially be extended to other disease states and immunological phenotypes. CMV serostatus was the only immune exposure information available for the cohort. Some IMGT-functional V segments, including TRBV6-2 and TRBV6-3, could not be distinguished by the 87-base-pair reads and were therefore excluded. Because some donors lacked HLA typing at each locus, the association tests relied only on the typed subset. A few of the identified cytomegalovirus-associated TCR beta chains were confirmed in vitro to be specific for cytomegalovirus antigens. Most CMV-associated TCR beta chains appeared to be HLA-restricted in a later analysis, and the HLA associations seemed to be driven largely by CMV exposure. A further reported finding was that TCR beta sequences accurately predicted the HLA-A and HLA-B alleles for most subjects in the first cohort. The earlier analysis of nearly 600 of the donors excluded some 15 rarely observed V segments, including chromosome 9 orphons, because counts were too low. Most TCR sequences were seen in very few donors, while some public TCRs were found in many individuals. Roughly uniform sequencing depth across donors was assumed in presence/absence analyses, although this assumption may not hold. A later analysis found that HLA-associated TCR beta chains were more clonally expanded and had lower generation probabilities than equally common non-associated chains. An association between a missense DCLRE1C variant and V-gene and J-gene trimming of TCR beta chains was found in a later genetic analysis and replicated in an independent cohort. A cluster of highly shared sequence variants was judged likely to be a technical artifact of the sequencing pipeline. According to a later genetic analysis, donors in an Asian-associated ancestry cluster had fewer N-insertions in productive TCRs than the approximately 650-donor mean. This cohort had only TCR beta chains sequenced, and the lack of alpha or paired-chain data limited which features could be detected. According to a later analysis, parvovirus B19, influenza, CMV and Epstein-Barr virus appeared linked to several top co-occurrence clusters. The study gave a list of some 150 TCR beta chains associated with cytomegalovirus. Cytomegalovirus status was reported to be diagnosed by the classifier with high specificity and sensitivity in both the original and validation cohorts. A later analysis found that TCR association rates varied across HLA loci, with DRB1 alleles showing the most associated TCRs and HLA-C alleles the fewest. An earlier analysis of several hundred of the donors showed that most TCR beta V segments appeared in productive rearrangements either about 90% or about 30% of the time, which broadly matched IMGT annotations. A later analysis associated 16,951 TCR beta sequences with specific HLA alleles at a false discovery rate of 0.05.

The library was obtained by the immunoSEQ multiplex PCR assay. The multiplex PCR relied on a mix of 60 forward primers for TCR Vbeta segments and 13 reverse primers for TCR Jbeta segments. Amplification of the CDR3 region of rearranged TCR beta genes was performed with a multiplex PCR assay on genomic DNA. The Illumina HiSeq System was used to sequence the amplified TCR beta libraries as 87-base-pair reads. Under the source paper's analysis protocol: A later analysis tallied tens of millions of unique TCR beta chains across the 666 repertoires, and approximately 12 million of those chains were shared by two or more donors. A nearest-neighbor algorithm error-corrected the raw reads and collapsed the reads into unique sequences, merging closely related sequences to remove PCR and sequencing errors. To assign V, D and J gene segments, CDR3 sequences were aligned to IMGT reference sequences. For a sequence to be retained, a match of at least six nucleotides to both a V gene segment and a J gene segment was required. Rearrangements were called productive when the CDR3 lacked stop codons and stayed in frame with V and J; all others were non-productive. Following IMGT convention, CDR3 was defined as the stretch from the second conserved V-encoded cysteine up to the conserved J-encoded phenylalanine. The earlier analysis of some 600 of the donors excluded sequences that lacked an unambiguous match to a single V gene segment. An earlier analysis of several hundred of the donors called V segments functional above 56.7% productive rearrangements and segregating when the between-donor standard deviation exceeded 5%. A statistical classification framework was developed to diagnose cytomegalovirus status using the catalog of TCR beta chain sequences. In a later analysis, TCR nucleotide sequences were compared against IMGT/GENE-DB human TR gene sequences so that V and J genes could be assigned. A later analysis assigned CDR3 sequences and most-parsimonious VDJ recombination scenarios with the TCRdist pipeline. In a later analysis, every TCR beta chain was defined by the combination of its CDR3 amino acid sequence and its V-gene family, and reads without a unique V-gene family were dropped. As a way to deal with suspected cross-contamination and a sequencing artifact, a later analysis dropped 450 to 600 nucleotide sequences that were highly shared and had low generation probability. In a later analysis, a clonal expansion index for each public chain was calculated from normalized within-repertoire ranks of inferred template counts. A later analysis computed generation probabilities with a VDJ recombination model fitted to out-of-frame rearrangements, and checked the results against IGoR. A later analysis scored TCR-TCR, TCR-HLA and TCR-CMV co-occurrence with hypergeometric tests, applying a repertoire-size bias correction to TCR pairs. False discovery rates were estimated in a later analysis by permuting HLA or CMV assignments 20 times. A later analysis grouped co-occurring TCRs with DBSCAN, adding TCRdist sequence similarity when clustering within HLA-allele-positive subsets. For co-occurrence clustering, repertoires with fewer than 30,000 or more than 120,000 public chains were excluded, along with 5 or 6 repertoires with anomalous nucleotide sharing. This immuneACCESS table, as held by TCRdb, lists in-frame sequences with V and J called but not all clones. Of the missing ones, under half trace to an unresolved V gene in checked studies; the others have no known cause. That table furnishes V, J and clone size, whereas the DNA furnished D and trimming. In all, the sample holds 55,000 to 80,000 clones, and about 65% of those were seen once. About 1.9% of the sample lies in the top ten.

Taken from cysteine to phenylalanine, the CDR3 has 16 residues. Only the CDR3 region is kept as DNA, spanning 48 bases read in frame from base 1. Clipping removes 4 bases from V and 3 bases from J, with 7 as the unmatched junction base count. As encoded in the germline V gene, CDR1 is SGHAT while CDR2 is FQNNGV. Sequencing used PBMCs. Here the chain combines TRBV11-2 and TRBJ1-3; 9 bases in between match TRBD1. This TCR derives from a woman aged 25 to 39 in good health and CMV-seronegative. The DNA reads as follows: TGTGCCAGCAGCTCGCTACAGGGGGCCGGTGGAAACACCATATATTTT. Its amino acids are CASSSLQGAGGNTIYF.